This T cell receptor (beta chain) was captured in a study of response to subunit inactivated influenza vaccine. Overall study results and limits: The authors offered the suggestion that each seasonal influenza vaccination recruits few new T cells.

A word on this clonotype: The target antigen is unknown.

TCRdb processed the RT-PCR reads anew with MiXCR; each CDR3 protein has one entry. The sample has more than 450,000 distinct CDR3 sequences; under 9% are singletons. CDR1 SGHDT and CDR2 YYEEEE come from the germline V gene. The V segment lost 2 bases and the J segment 3 bases; nucleotides outside the gene matches: 5. The CDR3 extends over 15 amino acids. This chain connects TRBV5-6 to TRBJ2-1; 7 bases line up with TRBD1. This sequence originates from a man between 50 and 75 years old who received an inactivated influenza vaccine. Sequences were derived from PBMCs from blood, sampled roughly 24 months after vaccination. Written as DNA, the CDR3 is TGTGCCAGCAGCTTCCGGGACAGAGGCTACAATGAGCAGTTCTTC. Its protein is CASSFRDRGYNEQFF.